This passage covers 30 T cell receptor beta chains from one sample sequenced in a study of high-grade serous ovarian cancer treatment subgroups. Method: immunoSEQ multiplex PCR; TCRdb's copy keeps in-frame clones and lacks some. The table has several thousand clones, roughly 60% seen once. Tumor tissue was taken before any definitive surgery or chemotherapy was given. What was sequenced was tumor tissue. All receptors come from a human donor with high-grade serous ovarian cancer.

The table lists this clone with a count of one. CDR3 loop: CASSLAGQSGGYF. Here the CDR3 DNA reads TGCGCCAGCAGCTTGGCCGGGCAGTCTGGGGGGTATTTT. The rearrangement uses TRBV5-1 and TRBJ2-3; tentatively, D is TRBD1 or TRBD2 (5 bases each). V was trimmed by 0 bases and J by 14 bases, leaving 16 bases between them. Looked up from germline, CDR1 is SGHRS and CDR2 is YFSETQ. CDR3 length: 13 residues.

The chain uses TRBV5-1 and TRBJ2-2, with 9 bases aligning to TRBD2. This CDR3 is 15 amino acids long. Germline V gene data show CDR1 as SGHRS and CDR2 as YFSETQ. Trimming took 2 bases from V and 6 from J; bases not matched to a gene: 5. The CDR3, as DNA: TGCGCCAGCAGCTTTAGCGGGAGATCGGCCGGGGAGCTGTTTTTT. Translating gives CASSFSGRSAGELFF.

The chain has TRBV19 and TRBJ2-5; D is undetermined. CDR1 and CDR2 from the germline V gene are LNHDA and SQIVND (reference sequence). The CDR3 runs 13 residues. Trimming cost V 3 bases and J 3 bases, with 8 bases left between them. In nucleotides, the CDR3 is TGTGCCAGTAGTATGACCCCCGAAGAGACCCAGTACTTC. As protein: CASSMTPEETQYF.

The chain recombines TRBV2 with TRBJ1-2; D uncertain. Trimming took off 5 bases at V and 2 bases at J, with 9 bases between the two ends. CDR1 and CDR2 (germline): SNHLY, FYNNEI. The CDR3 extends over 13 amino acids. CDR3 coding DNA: TGTGCCAGCAGTCAGGACCTCAACTATGGCTACACCTTC. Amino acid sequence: CASSQDLNYGYTF.

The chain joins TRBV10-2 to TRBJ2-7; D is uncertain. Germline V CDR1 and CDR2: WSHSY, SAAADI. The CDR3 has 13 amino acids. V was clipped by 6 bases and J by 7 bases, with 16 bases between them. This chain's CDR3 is CASRTDAVGEQYF. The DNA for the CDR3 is TGCGCCAGCAGGACGGACGCGGTGGGAGAGCAGTACTTC.

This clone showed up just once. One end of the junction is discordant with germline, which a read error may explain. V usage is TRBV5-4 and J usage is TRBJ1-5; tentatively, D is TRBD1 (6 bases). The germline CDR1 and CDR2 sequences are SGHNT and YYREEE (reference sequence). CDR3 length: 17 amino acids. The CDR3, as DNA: TGCGCCAGCAGCCAGGACCGGGACATAACATCGGATCAGCCCCAGCATTTT. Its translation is CASSQDRDITSDQPQHF.

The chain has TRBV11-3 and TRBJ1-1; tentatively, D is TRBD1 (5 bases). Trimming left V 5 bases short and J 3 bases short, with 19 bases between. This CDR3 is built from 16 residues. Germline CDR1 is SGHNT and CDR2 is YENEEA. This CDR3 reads CASSPLSGGSDTEAFF. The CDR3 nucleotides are TGTGCCAGCAGCCCACTCAGTGGGGGATCTGACACTGAAGCTTTCTTT.

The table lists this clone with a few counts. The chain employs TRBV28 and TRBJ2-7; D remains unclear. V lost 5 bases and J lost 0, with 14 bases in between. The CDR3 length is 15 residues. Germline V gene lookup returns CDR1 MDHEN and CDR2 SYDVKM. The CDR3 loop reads CASSRVDAASYEQYF. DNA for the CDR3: TGTGCCAGCAGTCGGGTGGATGCCGCCTCCTACGAGCAGTACTTC.

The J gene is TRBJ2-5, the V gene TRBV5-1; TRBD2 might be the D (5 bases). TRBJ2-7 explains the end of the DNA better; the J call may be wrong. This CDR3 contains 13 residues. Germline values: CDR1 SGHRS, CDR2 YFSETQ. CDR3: CASSISWGAEQYF. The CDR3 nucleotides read TGCGCCAGCAGCATCAGCTGGGGAGCCGAGCAGTACTTC.

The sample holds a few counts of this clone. For the CDR3, the DNA is TGTGCCAGCAGCGTTAGTGGGTCTGGCGGCACCGGGGAGCTGTTTTTT. The encoded protein is CASSVSGSGGTGELFF. The V and J genes are TRBV9 and TRBJ2-2; D is unresolved. Trimming removed 2 bases at V and 4 bases at J, with 15 bases between. The CDR3 is made up of 16 amino acids. Germline CDR1 reads SGDLS; CDR2 reads YYNGEE.

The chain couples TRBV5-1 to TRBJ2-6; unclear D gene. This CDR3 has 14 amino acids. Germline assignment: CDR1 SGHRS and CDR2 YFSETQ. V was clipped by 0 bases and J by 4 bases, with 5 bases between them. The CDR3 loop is CASSLGMGANVLTF. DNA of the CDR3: TGCGCCAGCAGCTTGGGTATGGGGGCCAACGTCCTGACTTTC.

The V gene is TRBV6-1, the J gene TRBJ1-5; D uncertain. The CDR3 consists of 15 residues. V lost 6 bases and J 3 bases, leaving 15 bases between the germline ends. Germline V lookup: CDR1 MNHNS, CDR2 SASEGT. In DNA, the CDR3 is TGTGCCAGCAGCAGACATTCTGCCTACAATCAGCCCCAGCATTTT. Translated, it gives CASSRHSAYNQPQHF.

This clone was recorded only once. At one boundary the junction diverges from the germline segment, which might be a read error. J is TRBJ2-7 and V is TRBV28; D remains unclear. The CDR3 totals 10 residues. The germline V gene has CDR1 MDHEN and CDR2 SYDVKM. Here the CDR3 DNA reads TGTGCCAGCAGTGGTCGGACCGTCTTCTTC. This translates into CASSGRTVFF.

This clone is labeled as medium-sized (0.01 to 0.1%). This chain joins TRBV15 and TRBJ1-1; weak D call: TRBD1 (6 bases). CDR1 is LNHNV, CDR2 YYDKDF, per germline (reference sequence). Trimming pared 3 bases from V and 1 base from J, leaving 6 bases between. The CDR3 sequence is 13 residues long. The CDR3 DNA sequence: TGTGCCACCAGCAGGGGACAGAACACTGAAGCTTTCTTT. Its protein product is CATSRGQNTEAFF.

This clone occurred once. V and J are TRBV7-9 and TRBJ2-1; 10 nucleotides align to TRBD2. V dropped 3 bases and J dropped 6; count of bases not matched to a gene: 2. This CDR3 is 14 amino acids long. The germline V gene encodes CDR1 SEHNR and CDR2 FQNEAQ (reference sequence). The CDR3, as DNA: TGTGCCAGCAGCTTGCTAGCGGGAGCCAATGAGCAGTTCTTC. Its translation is CASSLLAGANEQFF.

The CDR3 loop reads CASSPGTGEGYGYTF. The CDR3 DNA follows: TGTGCCAGCAGCCCCGGGACAGGGGAGGGCTATGGCTACACCTTC. This chain uses TRBV4-2 with TRBJ1-2, with TRBD1 identical over 10 bases. Germline CDR1 and CDR2: LGHNA and YNFKEQ. V trimming: 4 bases; J trimming: 4 bases; junction bases outside the gene matches: 6. This CDR3 comprises 15 residues.

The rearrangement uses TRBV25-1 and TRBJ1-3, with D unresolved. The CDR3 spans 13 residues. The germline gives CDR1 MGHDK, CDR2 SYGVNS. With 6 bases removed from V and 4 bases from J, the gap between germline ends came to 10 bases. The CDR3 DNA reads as TGTGCCAGCAGGACTCCCTGGGGAAACACCATATATTTT. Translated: CASRTPWGNTIYF.

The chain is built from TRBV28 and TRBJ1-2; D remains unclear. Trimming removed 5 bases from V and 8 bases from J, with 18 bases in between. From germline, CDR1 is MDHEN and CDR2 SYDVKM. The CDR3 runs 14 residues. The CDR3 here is CASSLDPLAGGYTF. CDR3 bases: TGTGCCAGCAGTCTAGACCCATTGGCCGGAGGCTACACCTTC.

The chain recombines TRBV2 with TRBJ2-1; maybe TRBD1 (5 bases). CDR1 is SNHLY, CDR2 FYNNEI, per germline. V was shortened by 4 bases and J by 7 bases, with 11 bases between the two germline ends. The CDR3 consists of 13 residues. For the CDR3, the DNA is TGTGCCAGCAGTGGGCAGGGTGGGAATGAGCAGTTCTTC. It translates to CASSGQGGNEQFF. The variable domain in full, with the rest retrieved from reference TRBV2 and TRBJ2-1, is EPEVTQTPSHQVTQMGQEVILRCVPISNHLYFYWYRQILGQKVEFLVSFYNNEISEKSEIFDDQFSVERPDGSNFTLKIRSTKLEDSAMYFCASSGQGGNEQFFGPGTRLTVL.

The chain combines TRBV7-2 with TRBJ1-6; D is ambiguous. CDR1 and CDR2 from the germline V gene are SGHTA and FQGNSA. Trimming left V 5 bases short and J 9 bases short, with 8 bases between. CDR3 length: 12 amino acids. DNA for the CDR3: TGTGCCAGCAGCACTACTCGTTCACCCCTCCACTTT. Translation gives CASSTTRSPLHF.

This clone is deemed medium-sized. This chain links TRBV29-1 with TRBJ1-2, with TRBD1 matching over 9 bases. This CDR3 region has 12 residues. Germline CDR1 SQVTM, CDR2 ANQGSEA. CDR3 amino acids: CSTGGDNYGYTF. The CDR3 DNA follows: TGCAGTACAGGGGGCGATAACTATGGCTACACCTTC.

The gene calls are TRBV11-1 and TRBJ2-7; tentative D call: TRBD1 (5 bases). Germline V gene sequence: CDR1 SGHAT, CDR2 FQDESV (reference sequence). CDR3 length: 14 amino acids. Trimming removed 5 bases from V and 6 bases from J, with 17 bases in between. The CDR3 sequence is CASSLTGGLSEQYF. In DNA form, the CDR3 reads TGTGCCAGCAGCCTCACAGGCGGCCTAAGCGAGCAGTACTTC.

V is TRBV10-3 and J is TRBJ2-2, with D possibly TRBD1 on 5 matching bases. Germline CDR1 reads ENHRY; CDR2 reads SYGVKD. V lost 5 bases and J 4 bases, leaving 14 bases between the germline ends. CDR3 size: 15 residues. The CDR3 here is CAISSGKTFTGELFF. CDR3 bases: TGTGCCATCAGTTCAGGGAAAACGTTCACCGGGGAGCTGTTTTTT.

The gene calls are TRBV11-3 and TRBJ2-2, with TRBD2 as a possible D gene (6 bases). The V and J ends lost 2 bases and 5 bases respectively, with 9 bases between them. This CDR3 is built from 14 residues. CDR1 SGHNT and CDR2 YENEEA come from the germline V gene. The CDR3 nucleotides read TGTGCCAGCAGCTTATTTGGGGGGACCGGGGAGCTGTTTTTT. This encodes CASSLFGGTGELFF. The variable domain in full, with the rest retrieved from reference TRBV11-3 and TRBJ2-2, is EAGVVQSPRYKIIEKKQPVAFWCNPISGHNTLYWYLQNLGQGPELLIRYENEEAVDDSQLPKDRFSAERLKGVDSTLKIQPAELGDSAVYLCASSLFGGTGELFFGEGSRLTVL.

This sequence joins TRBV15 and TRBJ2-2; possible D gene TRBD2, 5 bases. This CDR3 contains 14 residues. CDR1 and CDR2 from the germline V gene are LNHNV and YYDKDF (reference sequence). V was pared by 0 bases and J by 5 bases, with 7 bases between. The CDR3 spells CATSREGRTGELFF. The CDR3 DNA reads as TGTGCCACCAGCAGAGAAGGGAGAACCGGGGAGCTGTTTTTT.

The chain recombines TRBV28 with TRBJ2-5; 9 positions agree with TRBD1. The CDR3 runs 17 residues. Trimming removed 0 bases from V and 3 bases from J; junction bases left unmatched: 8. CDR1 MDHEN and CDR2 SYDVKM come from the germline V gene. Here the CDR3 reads CASSLWTGQGGEETQYF. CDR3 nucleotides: TGTGCCAGCAGTTTATGGACGGGACAGGGCGGGGAAGAGACCCAGTACTTC.

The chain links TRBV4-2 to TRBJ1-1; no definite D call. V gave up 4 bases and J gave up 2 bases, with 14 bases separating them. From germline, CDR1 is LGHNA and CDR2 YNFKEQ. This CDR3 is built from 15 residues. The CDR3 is CASSPWENLNTEAFF. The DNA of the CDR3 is TGTGCCAGCAGCCCCTGGGAGAATCTAAACACTGAAGCTTTCTTT.

For the CDR3, the DNA is TGTGCCAGCAGGGGGACTAGCGGGAGGGCCAATGAGCAGTTCTTC. Translating gives CASRGTSGRANEQFF. This chain connects TRBV2 to TRBJ2-1; TRBD2 aligns across 16 bases. V trimming: 6 bases; J trimming: 6 bases; junction bases outside the gene matches: 2. From germline, CDR1 is SNHLY and CDR2 FYNNEI. The CDR3 sequence is 15 residues long.

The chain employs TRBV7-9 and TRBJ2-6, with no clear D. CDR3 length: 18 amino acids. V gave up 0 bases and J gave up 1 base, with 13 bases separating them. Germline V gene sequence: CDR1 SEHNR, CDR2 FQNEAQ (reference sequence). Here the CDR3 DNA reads TGTGCCAGCAGCTTAGCGATAGGTGCGGTATCTGGGGCCAACGTCCTGACTTTC. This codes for CASSLAIGAVSGANVLTF.

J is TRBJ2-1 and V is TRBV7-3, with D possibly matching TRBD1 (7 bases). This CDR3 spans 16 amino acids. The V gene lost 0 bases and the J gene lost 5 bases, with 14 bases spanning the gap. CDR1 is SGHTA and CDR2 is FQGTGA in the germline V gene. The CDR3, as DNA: TGTGCCAGCAGCTTAACAGTCAGGGGGGCAAACAATGAGCAGTTCTTC. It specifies CASSLTVRGANNEQFF.